The source of this TCR beta chain is a study of vaccination effects on CD4 cells after COVID-19. Sequenced by immunoSEQ multiplex PCR; TCRdb stores in-frame clones only, minus some. The sample lists about 54,000 clones; 80% to 85% were seen once. The table lists this clone with a few counts. Its target is unknown. ViraFEST assay sequencing came after antigen-specific CD4+ T cells were expanded with viral peptide pools. CD4+ T cells were isolated after around 10 days of culture. Half the medium was replaced with IL-2 medium on days 3 and 7. CDR1 and CDR2 from the germline V gene are SNHLY and FYNNEI. Trimming took off 4 bases at V and 4 bases at J, with 9 bases between the two ends. The CDR3 is made up of 13 amino acids.

The sequences come from CD4+ T cells from PBMCs cultured with HCoV-229E spike peptides, collected before COVID-19 vaccination. This chain connects TRBV2 to TRBJ2-3; tentative D call: TRBD2 (5 bases). This receptor was identified in a human donor who received a COVID-19 vaccine. This chain's CDR3 is CASSGPAADTQYF. DNA of the CDR3: TGTGCCAGCAGTGGGCCAGCGGCAGATACGCAGTATTTT.